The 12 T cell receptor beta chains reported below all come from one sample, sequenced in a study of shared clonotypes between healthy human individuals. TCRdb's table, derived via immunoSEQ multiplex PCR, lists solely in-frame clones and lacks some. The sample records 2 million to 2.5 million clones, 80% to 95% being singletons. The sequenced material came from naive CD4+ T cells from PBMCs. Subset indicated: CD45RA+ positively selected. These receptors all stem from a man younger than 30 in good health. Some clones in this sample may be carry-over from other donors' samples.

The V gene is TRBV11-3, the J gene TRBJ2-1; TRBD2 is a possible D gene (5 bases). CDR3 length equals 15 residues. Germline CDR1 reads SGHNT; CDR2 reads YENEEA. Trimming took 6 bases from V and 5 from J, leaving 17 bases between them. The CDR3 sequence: CASSWAGFLNNEQFF. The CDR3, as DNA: TGTGCCAGCAGTTGGGCGGGCTTCCTAAACAATGAGCAGTTCTTC. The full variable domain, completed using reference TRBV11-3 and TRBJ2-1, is EAGVVQSPRYKIIEKKQPVAFWCNPISGHNTLYWYLQNLGQGPELLIRYENEEAVDDSQLPKDRFSAERLKGVDSTLKIQPAELGDSAVYLCASSWAGFLNNEQFFGPGTRLTVL.

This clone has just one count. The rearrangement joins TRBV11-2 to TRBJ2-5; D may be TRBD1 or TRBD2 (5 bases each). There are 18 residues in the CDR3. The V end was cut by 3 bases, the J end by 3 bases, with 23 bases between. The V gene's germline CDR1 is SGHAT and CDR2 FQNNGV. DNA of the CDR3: TGTGCCAGCAGCTTTGGCGCCCCTTTTGGGGGACCTAAAGAGACCCAGTACTTC. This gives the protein CASSFGAPFGGPKETQYF.

This CDR3 reads CASSAPGQAYGYTF. CDR3 nucleotides: TGTGCCAGCAGTGCCCCGGGACAGGCTTATGGCTACACCTTC. The chain has TRBV28 and TRBJ1-2, with TRBD1 matching over 8 bases. The CDR3 totals 14 residues. V lost 5 bases to trimming and J lost 5 bases; unmatched junction nucleotides: 7. Germline V gives CDR1 MDHEN, CDR2 SYDVKM.

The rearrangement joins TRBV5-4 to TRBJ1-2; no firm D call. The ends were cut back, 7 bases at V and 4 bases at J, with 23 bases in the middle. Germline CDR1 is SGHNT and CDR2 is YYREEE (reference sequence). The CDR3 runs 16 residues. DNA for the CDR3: TGTGCCAGCGTGCCCGGGTGGGCAAGCTCCTCCTATGGCTACACCTTC. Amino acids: CASVPGWASSSYGYTF.

For the CDR3, the DNA is TGCAGTGCCCAAGGGGGTGGTACGCAGTATTTT. Amino acids: CSAQGGGTQYF. The rearrangement links TRBV20-1 to TRBJ2-3; tentative D call: TRBD1 (6 bases). The germline V gene encodes CDR1 DFQATT and CDR2 SNEGSKA (reference sequence). The V gene lost 6 bases and the J gene lost 8 bases, with 12 bases spanning the gap. The CDR3 spans 11 residues.

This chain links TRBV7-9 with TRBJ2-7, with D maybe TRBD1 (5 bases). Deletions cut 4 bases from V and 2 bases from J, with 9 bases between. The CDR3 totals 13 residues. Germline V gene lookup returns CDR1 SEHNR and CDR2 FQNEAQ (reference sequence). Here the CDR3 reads CASSSDKAYEQYF. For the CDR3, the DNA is TGTGCCAGCAGCTCGGACAAAGCCTACGAGCAGTACTTC.

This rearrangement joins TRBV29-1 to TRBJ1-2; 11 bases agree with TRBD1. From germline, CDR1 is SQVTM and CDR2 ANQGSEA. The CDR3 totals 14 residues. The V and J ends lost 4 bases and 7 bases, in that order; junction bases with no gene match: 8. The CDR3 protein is CSVVPGQGVFGYTF. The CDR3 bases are TGCAGCGTTGTACCGGGACAGGGGGTCTTTGGCTACACCTTC.

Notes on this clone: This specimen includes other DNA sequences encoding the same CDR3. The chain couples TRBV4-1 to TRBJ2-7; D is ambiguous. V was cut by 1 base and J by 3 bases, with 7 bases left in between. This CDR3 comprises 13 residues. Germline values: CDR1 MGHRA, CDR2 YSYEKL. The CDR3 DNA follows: TGCGCCAGCAGCCAAGCGTCGGGCTACGAGCAGTACTTC. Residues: CASSQASGYEQYF.

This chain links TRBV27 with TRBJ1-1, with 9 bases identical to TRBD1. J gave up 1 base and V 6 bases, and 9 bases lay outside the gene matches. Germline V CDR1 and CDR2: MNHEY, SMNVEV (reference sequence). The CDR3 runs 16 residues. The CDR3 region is CASRARGTGKNTEAFF. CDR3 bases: TGTGCCAGCAGGGCCAGAGGGACAGGGAAGAACACTGAAGCTTTCTTT.

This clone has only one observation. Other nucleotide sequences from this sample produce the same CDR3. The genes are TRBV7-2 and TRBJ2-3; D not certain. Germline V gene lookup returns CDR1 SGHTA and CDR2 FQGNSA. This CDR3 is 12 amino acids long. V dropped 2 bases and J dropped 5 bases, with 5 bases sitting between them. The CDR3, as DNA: TGTGCCAGCAGCTTATACAGAGATACGCAGTATTTT. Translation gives CASSLYRDTQYF.

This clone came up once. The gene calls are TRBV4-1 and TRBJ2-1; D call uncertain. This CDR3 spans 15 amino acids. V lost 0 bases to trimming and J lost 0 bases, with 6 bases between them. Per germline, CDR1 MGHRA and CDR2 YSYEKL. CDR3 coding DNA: TGCGCCAGCAGCCAAGATATGAGCTCCTACAATGAGCAGTTCTTC. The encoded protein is CASSQDMSSYNEQFF.

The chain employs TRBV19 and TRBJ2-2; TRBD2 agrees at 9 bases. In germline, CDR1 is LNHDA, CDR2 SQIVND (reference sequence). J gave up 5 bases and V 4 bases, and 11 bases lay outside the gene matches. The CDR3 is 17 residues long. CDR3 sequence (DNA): TGTGCCAGTAGTAAGGGGCGGCGGGAGGGACGGACCGGGGAGCTGTTTTTT. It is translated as CASSKGRREGRTGELFF.